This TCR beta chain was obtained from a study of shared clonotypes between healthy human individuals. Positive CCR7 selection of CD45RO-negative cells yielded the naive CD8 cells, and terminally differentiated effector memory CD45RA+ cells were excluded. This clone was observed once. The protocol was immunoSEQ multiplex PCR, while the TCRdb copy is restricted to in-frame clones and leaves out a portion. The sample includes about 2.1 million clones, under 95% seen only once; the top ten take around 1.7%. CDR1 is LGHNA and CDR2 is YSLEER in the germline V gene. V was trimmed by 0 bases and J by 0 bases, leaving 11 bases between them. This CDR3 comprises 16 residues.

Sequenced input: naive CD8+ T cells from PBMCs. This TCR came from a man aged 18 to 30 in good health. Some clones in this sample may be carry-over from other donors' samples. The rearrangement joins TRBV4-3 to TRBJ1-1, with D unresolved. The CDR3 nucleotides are TGCGCCAGCAGCCAAGATCTGGTTAGATTGAACACTGAAGCTTTCTTT. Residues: CASSQDLVRLNTEAFF.